This TCR beta chain was found in a study of spatial heterogeneity in lung cancer. In the study overall: Donation came from around 72 patients with untreated early-stage non-small cell lung cancer. When available, follow-up PBMC samples taken a median of about 2 years after resection were sequenced.

The CDR3 loop spans 14 amino acids. Germline V gene sequence: CDR1 DFQATT, CDR2 SNEGSKA (reference sequence). V shed 6 bases and J 8 bases; nucleotides not matched to a gene: 12. Via MiXCR, TCRdb re-called the 5' RACE reads, giving one row per CDR3 protein. This table holds under 35,000 distinct CDR3 sequences, over 5% found once. Noted time point: blood at routine non-recurrence follow-up after resection. This clonotype was counted many times. Sequences were derived from PBMCs, sampled at follow-up. This clonotype was sampled from a female donor with early-stage non-small cell lung cancer. The J gene is TRBJ2-7, the V gene TRBV20-1, with TRBD2 identical over 11 bases. CDR3 nucleotide sequence: TGCAGTGCCGCAAGGGTGGTAGCGGGAGGGCAGCAGTACTTC. Its translation is CSAARVVAGGQQYF.